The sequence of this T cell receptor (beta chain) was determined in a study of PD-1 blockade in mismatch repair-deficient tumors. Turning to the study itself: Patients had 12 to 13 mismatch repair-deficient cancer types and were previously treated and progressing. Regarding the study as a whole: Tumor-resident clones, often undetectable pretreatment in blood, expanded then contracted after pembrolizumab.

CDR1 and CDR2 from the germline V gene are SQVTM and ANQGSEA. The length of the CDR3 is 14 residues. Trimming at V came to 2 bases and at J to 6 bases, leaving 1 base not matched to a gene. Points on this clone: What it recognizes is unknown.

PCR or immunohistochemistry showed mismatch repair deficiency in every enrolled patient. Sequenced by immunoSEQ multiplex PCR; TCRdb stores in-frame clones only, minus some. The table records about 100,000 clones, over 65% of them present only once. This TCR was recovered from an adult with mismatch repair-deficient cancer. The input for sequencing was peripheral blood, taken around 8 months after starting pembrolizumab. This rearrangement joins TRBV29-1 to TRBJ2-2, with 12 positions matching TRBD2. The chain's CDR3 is CSVELAGGPGELFF. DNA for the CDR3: TGCAGCGTTGAACTAGCGGGAGGGCCCGGGGAGCTGTTTTTT.